These T cell receptor beta chains were read from a single sample in a study of blood T cell repertoires in COVID-19. Clones were sequenced by immunoSEQ multiplex PCR, and TCRdb holds only the in-frame ones, with some missing. The table shows 130,000 to 150,000 clones, with about 85% occurring only once. Source material: peripheral blood. These receptors were taken from a human donor with acute or convalescent COVID-19. The donor label of this sample is uncertain. CDR3s include the opening cysteine and the closing phenylalanine or tryptophan. The D gene is left open where the match is weak. Size tells how often a clone was seen (once, few, many) or the class of an expanded clone, and some rows leave it out.

D	J	size	V	CDR3	DNA
NA	TRBJ2-2	NA	TRBV10-3	CATEATGELFF	TGTGCCACCGAGGCCACCGGGGAGCTGTTTTTT
NA	TRBJ1-1	NA	TRBV7-2	CASSPRQSKNTEAFF	TGTGCCAGCAGCCCTAGGCAGTCTAAGAACACTGAAGCTTTCTTT
NA	TRBJ2-5	NA	TRBV19	CASSIDEVGTQYF	TGTGCCAGTAGTATAGATGAGGTAGGGACCCAGTACTTC
TRBD1	TRBJ2-5	NA	TRBV14	CASSHFDRGGETQYF	TGTGCCAGCAGCCATTTTGACAGGGGCGGAGAGACCCAGTACTTC
TRBD2	TRBJ2-7	NA	TRBV5-6	CASSWALAGGPISYEQYF	TGTGCCAGCAGCTGGGCTCTAGCGGGGGGACCTATCTCCTACGAGCAGTACTTC
NA	TRBJ2-2	NA	TRBV4-3	CASSQGQTNTGELFF	TGCGCCAGCAGCCAAGGACAGACGAACACCGGGGAGCTGTTTTTT
NA	TRBJ1-3	NA	TRBV7-9	CASSLVSGGEVNTIYF	TGTGCCAGCAGCTTAGTTAGTGGAGGAGAAGTAAACACCATATATTTT
TRBD1	TRBJ2-5	NA	TRBV4-3	CASSQGTGPNQETQYF	TGCGCCAGCAGCCAAGGGACAGGGCCCAACCAAGAGACCCAGTACTTC
TRBD1	TRBJ2-1	NA	TRBV18	CASSHGQAGNEQFF	TGTGCCAGCTCACACGGACAGGCCGGGAATGAGCAGTTCTTC
TRBD1	TRBJ1-1	NA	TRBV6-1	CASSDTRDSLGEAFF	TGTGCCAGCAGTGACACCAGGGACAGTTTGGGGGAAGCTTTCTTT
NA	TRBJ1-1	NA	TRBV19	CASRGGRTEAFF	TGTGCCAGCCGAGGGGGAAGGACTGAAGCTTTCTTT
NA	TRBJ2-3	NA	TRBV10-3	CATGDSTDTQYF	TGTGCCACGGGGGACAGCACAGATACGCAGTATTTT
NA	TRBJ2-3	NA	TRBV7-7	CASSLGPSSTDTQYF	TGTGCTAGCAGCTTAGGTCCCAGTAGCACAGATACGCAGTATTTT
TRBD2	TRBJ2-3	NA	TRBV18	CASSPPGLAVPDTQYF	TGTGCCAGCTCACCACCGGGACTAGCGGTCCCGGATACGCAGTATTTT
NA	TRBJ1-2	NA	TRBV5-8	CASSSSGNYGYTF	TGTGCCAGCAGCTCTTCAGGGAACTATGGCTACACCTTC
NA	TRBJ2-2	NA	TRBV7-2	CASSFMSTGELFF	TGTGCCAGCAGCTTTATGAGTACCGGGGAGCTGTTTTTT
NA	TRBJ1-1	once	TRBV7-9	CASSRGETEAFF	TGTGCCAGCAGTCGGGGGGAGACTGAAGCTTTCTTT
TRBD1	TRBJ2-2	NA	TRBV2	CASTMRQGVGGELFF	TGTGCCAGCACGATGCGGCAGGGGGTCGGCGGGGAGCTGTTTTTT
NA	TRBJ1-2	once	TRBV19	CASRPGHGYGYTF	TGTGCCAGTAGACCCGGACATGGCTATGGCTACACCTTC
NA	TRBJ1-2	NA	TRBV7-9	CASSTQGGYGYTF	TGTGCCAGCAGCACACAGGGTGGCTATGGCTACACCTTC
NA	TRBJ2-1	NA	TRBV5-4	CASSLRSRDSRVNGQFF	TGTGCCAGCAGCTTAAGGTCGCGGGACTCCAGGGTCAATGGGCAGTTCTTC
NA	TRBJ1-1	NA	TRBV7-2	CASSTQQNTEAFF	TGTGCCAGCAGTACACAGCAGAACACTGAAGCTTTCTTT
TRBD1	TRBJ1-1	NA	TRBV4-3	CASSHKTGGGTEAFF	TGCGCCAGCAGCCACAAGACAGGGGGAGGCACTGAAGCTTTCTTT
TRBD1	TRBJ1-1	NA	TRBV4-1	CASSQLVTGKRWDTEAFF	TGCGCCAGCAGCCAACTCGTGACAGGGAAGAGGTGGGACACTGAAGCTTTCTTT
TRBD1	TRBJ2-4	NA	TRBV7-2	CASSFGQEKNIQYF	TGTGCCAGCAGCTTCGGACAGGAAAAAAACATTCAGTACTTC
NA	TRBJ1-1	NA	TRBV6-2/TRBV6-3	CASSYDGGTEAFF	TGTGCCAGCAGTTACGACGGAGGCACTGAAGCTTTCTTT
TRBD2	TRBJ2-3	NA	TRBV5-4	CASSPAGLVTDTQYF	TGTGCCAGCAGCCCAGCGGGACTAGTTACAGATACGCAGTATTTT
TRBD2	TRBJ2-5	NA	TRBV28	CASVGLASGETQYF	TGTGCCTCAGTGGGACTAGCGAGCGGAGAGACCCAGTACTTC
TRBD1	TRBJ1-5	NA	TRBV4-1	CASSPAGGLGQPQHF	TGCGCCAGCAGCCCAGCAGGGGGCCTGGGGCAGCCCCAGCATTTT
TRBD1	TRBJ1-5	many	TRBV28	CASSSLDRGIKSNQPQHF	TGTGCCAGCAGTTCTCTTGACAGGGGGATCAAAAGCAATCAGCCCCAGCATTTT
NA	TRBJ2-3	NA	TRBV3-1/TRBV3-2	CASSQGLGGVTDTQYF	TGTGCCAGCAGCCAAGGTCTAGGGGGGGTCACAGATACGCAGTATTTT
NA	TRBJ1-1	NA	TRBV19	CASSIQGTNTEAFF	TGTGCCAGTAGTATACAGGGCACGAACACTGAAGCTTTCTTT